This TCR beta chain was retrieved from a study of blood T cell repertoires in COVID-19. The overall study: Researchers got acute and convalescent COVID-19 samples from the United States, Italy and Spain. The analysed material was cDNA or gDNA that came from T cells, B-cell-depleted T cells, or PBMCs.

Looked up from germline, CDR1 is SGHNT and CDR2 is YYREEE (reference sequence). The CDR3 extends over 13 amino acids. The J segment lost 12 bases and the V segment lost 4 bases, leaving 10 bases of the junction unmatched. Original methodology: Amplification of reference gene primers provided the estimated nucleated cell counts. Method: immunoSEQ multiplex PCR; TCRdb's copy keeps in-frame clones and lacks some. That table supplies the V and J calls and clone size; D and trimming were determined from the DNA. The table lists 120,000 to 150,000 clones, 85% of them singletons. The V call is TRBV5-4, the J call TRBJ2-7; 10 bases match TRBD1. The source of this sequence is a man aged 50 to 59 with acute or convalescent COVID-19. Sequenced: peripheral blood. The CDR3 region has the DNA TGTGCCAGCAGCCTAGGACAGGGGGGCGAGAGGTACTTC. It is translated as CASSLGQGGERYF.